The 6 T cell receptor beta chains below were found in one sample sequenced in a study of cytomegalovirus exposure and HLA in healthy donors. PCR employed 60 Vbeta and 13 Jbeta primers. Produced via immunoSEQ multiplex PCR; TCRdb's table is partial and in-frame only. This sample has under 150,000 clones; about 78% occur once, and the top ten carry approximately 1.2%. The sample comprised PBMCs. These receptors originate from a man aged 45-65 years in good health and CMV-seronegative.

V is TRBV5-1 and J is TRBJ2-2, with 10 bases that match TRBD2. V lost 4 bases to trimming and J lost 3 bases; unmatched junction nucleotides: 6. CDR3 size: 16 residues. The germline V gene encodes CDR1 SGHRS and CDR2 YFSETQ. For the CDR3, the DNA is TGCGCCAGCAGCCGAGGACTAGCGGAAGACACCGGGGAGCTGTTTTTT. Protein: CASSRGLAEDTGELFF.

V usage is TRBV29-1 and J usage is TRBJ1-4, with TRBD1 matching 9 bases. Germline V gene lookup returns CDR1 SQVTM and CDR2 ANQGSEA. The ends lost 5 bases at V and 10 bases at J; junction bases unmatched: 11. CDR3 length equals 14 residues. The chain's CDR3 is CSVRQGQGNGKLFF. The CDR3 nucleotides are TGCAGCGTTAGACAGGGACAGGGTAACGGAAAACTGTTTTTT.

Details on this clone: This may stem from a read error, because a much larger clone lies one nucleotide away. The V call is TRBV2, the J call TRBJ2-6; no definite D call. V lost 6 bases to trimming and J lost 0 bases, with 3 bases between them. Germline V gene data show CDR1 as SNHLY and CDR2 as FYNNEI. The CDR3 has 13 amino acids. CDR3 protein: CASSSSGANVLTF. The DNA of the CDR3 is TGTGCCAGCAGCAGCTCTGGGGCCAACGTCCTGACTTTC. The full variable domain, rest sourced from reference TRBV2 and TRBJ2-6, is EPEVTQTPSHQVTQMGQEVILRCVPISNHLYFYWYRQILGQKVEFLVSFYNNEISEKSEIFDDQFSVERPDGSNFTLKIRSTKLEDSAMYFCASSSSGANVLTFGAGSRLTVL.

The chain is built from TRBV7-8 and TRBJ2-1; TRBD2 aligns across 10 bases. The CDR3 consists of 15 residues. V shed 5 bases, J shed 3 bases, and the junction held 4 bases outside the gene matches. Germline CDR1 and CDR2: SGHVS and FQNEAQ. The CDR3 protein is CASSPSGRSYNEQFF. DNA for the CDR3: TGTGCCAGCAGCCCTAGCGGGAGAAGCTACAATGAGCAGTTCTTC.

The J gene is TRBJ1-3, the V gene TRBV28, with D perhaps matching TRBD1 (6 bases). Germline loops: CDR1 MDHEN, CDR2 SYDVKM. This CDR3 contains 16 residues. With 6 bases removed from V and 0 bases from J, the gap between germline ends came to 15 bases. This CDR3 is CASRGGGLLSGNTIYF. CDR3 coding DNA: TGTGCCAGCAGAGGGGGGGGACTCCTCTCTGGAAACACCATATATTTT.

The genes are TRBV10-3 and TRBJ2-5, with D unresolved. The germline V gene encodes CDR1 ENHRY and CDR2 SYGVKD. The CDR3 contains 14 residues. Trimming stripped 0 bases from V and 2 bases from J, with 7 bases between. The CDR3 loop is CAISESSQQETQYF. In nucleotides, the CDR3 is TGTGCCATCAGTGAGTCGTCACAGCAAGAGACCCAGTACTTC.